This entry concerns a single T cell receptor beta chain. Vbeta (60) and Jbeta (13) primers were used in the PCR. Profiling relied on immunoSEQ multiplex PCR, and the TCRdb table lists in-frame clones only, not all of them. The sample shows under 200,000 clones, 60% to 85% of them seen only once. These data belong to a study of cytomegalovirus exposure and HLA in healthy donors. Trimming took 7 bases from V and 6 from J, leaving 19 bases between them. Germline assignment: CDR1 MNHNS and CDR2 SASEGT. The CDR3 extends over 15 amino acids. Sequences were obtained from PBMCs. This clonotype was sampled from a woman aged 50 to 65 in good health and CMV-seropositive. This chain links TRBV6-1 with TRBJ1-5; D is perhaps TRBD1 (6 bases). CDR3 bases: TGTGCCAGCACCGACTTCAGGGGATTCAGTCAGCCCCAGCATTTT. Residues: CASTDFRGFSQPQHF.